The clone carrying this T cell receptor (beta chain) turned up a few times. MiXCR, applied by TCRdb to the RT-PCR reads, yields one record per CDR3 protein. Of 400,000 to 450,000 distinct CDR3 sequences listed, under 20% are singletons. The sample comes from a study of patients and donors after allogeneic stem cell transplantation. CDR3 length: 16 residues. The germline gives CDR1 SGHRS, CDR2 YFSETQ. Trimming removed 4 bases from V and 4 bases from J, with 20 bases in between. The V call is TRBV5-1, the J call TRBJ1-1, with D possibly being TRBD1 (5 bases). The sequenced material came from blood, either unsorted or a sorted T cell fraction (not recorded which). The sequence was collected from a human donor who was either an allogeneic HSCT recipient or a stem cell or donor lymphocyte infusion donor (not recorded which). It is not recorded whose cells these are; they may come from a transplant donor. Written as DNA, the CDR3 is TGCGCCAGCAGCCCGGCAGGGAGAGGTGCCGCCACTGAAGCTTTCTTT. Translated, it gives CASSPAGRGAATEAFF.